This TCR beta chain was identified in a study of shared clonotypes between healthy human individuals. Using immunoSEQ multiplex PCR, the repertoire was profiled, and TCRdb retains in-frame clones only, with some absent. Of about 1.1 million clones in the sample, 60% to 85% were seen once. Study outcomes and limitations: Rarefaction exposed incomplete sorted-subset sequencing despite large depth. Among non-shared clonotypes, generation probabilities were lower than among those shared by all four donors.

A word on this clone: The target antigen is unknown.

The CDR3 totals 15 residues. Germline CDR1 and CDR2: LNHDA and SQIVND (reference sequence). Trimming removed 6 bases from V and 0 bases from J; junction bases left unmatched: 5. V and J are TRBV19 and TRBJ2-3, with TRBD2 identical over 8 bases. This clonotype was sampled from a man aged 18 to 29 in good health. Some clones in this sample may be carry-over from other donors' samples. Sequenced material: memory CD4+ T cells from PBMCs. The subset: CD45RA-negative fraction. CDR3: CASSSLAGSTDTQYF. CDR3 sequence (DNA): TGTGCCAGTAGCAGCCTAGCGGGTAGCACAGATACGCAGTATTTT.